A single sample is the source of the 26 T cell receptor beta chains below, sequenced in a study of cytomegalovirus exposure and HLA in healthy donors. Here immunoSEQ multiplex PCR was the method, and the copy in TCRdb shows in-frame clones only, minus some. The sample comprises more than 200,000 clones, about 90% of which are singletons, and around 3.1% rests with the top ten. Material for sequencing was PBMCs. These receptors were collected from a woman in her twenties or thirties in good health and CMV-seronegative.

The V gene is TRBV18, the J gene TRBJ1-3; D is uncertain. This CDR3 spans 19 amino acids. Germline V gene lookup returns CDR1 KGHSH and CDR2 LQKENI. Trimming left V 1 base short and J 0 bases short, with 19 bases between. CDR3 in amino acids: CASSPLGRSTTSSGNTIYF. Written as DNA, the CDR3 is TGTGCCAGCTCACCACTCGGACGGTCTACCACTAGCTCTGGAAACACCATATATTTT.

V gene TRBV11-2 combines with J gene TRBJ1-1, with D possibly matching TRBD1 (6 bases). Germline loops: CDR1 SGHAT, CDR2 FQNNGV. The V end lost 5 bases, the J end lost 2 bases, and 12 bases lay between the germline ends. This CDR3 spans 14 amino acids. The CDR3 nucleotides read TGTGCCAGCAGCCCCCGACAGGCCAACACTGAAGCTTTCTTT. Residues: CASSPRQANTEAFF.

The sample holds one count of this clone. V and J are TRBV28 and TRBJ2-1; 7 bases match TRBD2. Trimming cost V 1 base and J 9 bases; bases outside gene matches: 6. Germline values: CDR1 MDHEN, CDR2 SYDVKM. There are 14 residues in the CDR3. This CDR3 is CASSLSAGALEQFF. CDR3 DNA: TGTGCCAGCAGTTTATCGGCGGGAGCTCTTGAGCAGTTCTTC.

J is TRBJ2-7 and V is TRBV5-4, with 8 bases lining up with TRBD2. The CDR3 has 15 amino acids. Germline V gene data show CDR1 as SGHNT and CDR2 as YYREEE (reference sequence). V shed 0 bases, J shed 6 bases, and the junction held 8 bases outside the gene matches. CDR3 coding DNA: TGTGCCAGCAGCTTGGCGGGAGGGCCCTCTCGCGAGCAGTACTTC. This gives the protein CASSLAGGPSREQYF.

This clone has only one observation. CDR3 nucleotides: TGTGCCAGCAGTGAATCCCCGGGACGTCCAGATACGCAGTATTTT. Protein sequence: CASSESPGRPDTQYF. V gene TRBV25-1 combines with J gene TRBJ2-3; D assignment may be TRBD1 or TRBD2 (5 bases each). Trimming took 1 base from V and 4 from J, leaving 12 bases between them. There are 15 residues in the CDR3. Germline CDR1 is MGHDK and CDR2 is SYGVNS. Variable domain in full (rest from reference TRBV25-1 and TRBJ2-3): EADIYQTPRYLVIGTGKKITLECSQTMGHDKMYWYQQDPGMELHLIHYSYGVNSTEKGDLSSESTVSRIRTEHFPLTLESARPSHTSQYLCASSESPGRPDTQYFGPGTRLTVL.

The rearrangement joins TRBV5-5 to TRBJ2-3; D not certain. Germline loops: CDR1 SGHKS, CDR2 YYEKEE (reference sequence). This CDR3 contains 13 residues. V shed 1 base and J shed 4 bases, with 7 bases lying between them. The CDR3 DNA follows: TGTGCCAGCAGCTTGAGAGCCGCAGATACGCAGTATTTT. Amino acid sequence: CASSLRAADTQYF.

J is TRBJ1-4 and V is TRBV7-2; D call uncertain. V was cut by 8 bases and J by 5 bases, with 18 bases left in between. Germline V CDR1 and CDR2: SGHTA, FQGNSA. This CDR3 is 15 amino acids long. CDR3 coding DNA: TGTGCCAGCTCGCGGGCCCCGGGAACCAATGAAAAACTGTTTTTT. Its translation is CASSRAPGTNEKLFF.

This clone was seen only once. This CDR3 is CASSDPTSGRGDEQFF. The CDR3 DNA follows: TGCGCCAGCAGTGACCCGACTAGCGGGAGGGGCGATGAGCAGTTCTTC. V gene TRBV10-2 combines with J gene TRBJ2-1, with 14 positions matching TRBD2. Trimming took 3 bases from V and 8 from J; bases not matched to a gene: 6. The CDR3 totals 16 residues. Germline loops: CDR1 WSHSY, CDR2 SAAADI.

This clone was recorded once. V is TRBV2 and J is TRBJ1-4; D gene unclear. Trimming pared 3 bases from V and 5 bases from J, leaving 10 bases between. Germline V gene sequence: CDR1 SNHLY, CDR2 FYNNEI. This CDR3 is built from 14 residues. The CDR3 region has the DNA TGTGCCAGCAGTGACCGGGCAGTAAATGAAAAACTGTTTTTT. Its translation: CASSDRAVNEKLFF.

The chain employs TRBV6-1 and TRBJ1-5; 7 bases fit TRBD1. The junction had 4 bases not matched to a gene; V was cut back by 5 bases and J by 0 bases. The germline V gene has CDR1 MNHNS and CDR2 SASEGT. This CDR3 has 15 amino acids. The CDR3 loop reads CASSPGQHSNQPQHF. CDR3 sequence (DNA): TGTGCCAGCAGTCCGGGACAGCATAGCAATCAGCCCCAGCATTTT.

The rearrangement uses TRBV19 and TRBJ2-7; the match to TRBD1 covers 10 bases. Germline assignment: CDR1 LNHDA and CDR2 SQIVND (reference sequence). Trimming took 4 bases from V and 3 from J; bases not matched to a gene: 6. CDR3 size: 15 residues. CDR3 DNA: TGTGCCAGTAGTACTTGGGGACAGGGGCACTACGAGCAGTACTTC. Protein sequence: CASSTWGQGHYEQYF.

This chain uses TRBV4-3 with TRBJ2-7; 9 bases map to TRBD1. V dropped 5 bases and J dropped 3; count of bases not matched to a gene: 5. Germline V CDR1 and CDR2: LGHNA, YSLEER. CDR3 length: 14 amino acids. As DNA, the CDR3 is TGCGCCAGCAGCAAGGCGGGACAGGGCTACGAGCAGTACTTC. Its protein product is CASSKAGQGYEQYF.

V and J are TRBV19 and TRBJ1-2, with a possible D match to TRBD1 (6 bases). Trimming took 8 bases from V and 2 from J, leaving 18 bases between them. CDR3 length: 15 amino acids. CDR1 LNHDA and CDR2 SQIVND come from the germline V gene (reference sequence). The CDR3 DNA reads as TGTGCCAGTTCATTCTTCCAAACAGGGAACTATGGCTACACCTTC. It yields the protein CASSFFQTGNYGYTF.

The chain couples TRBV27 to TRBJ2-7; TRBD2 matches 11 bases. The V gene end was trimmed by 6 bases and the J gene end by 6 bases; junction bases not matched to a gene: 13. Germline lookup yields CDR1 MNHEY and CDR2 SMNVEV (reference sequence). The CDR3 spans 16 residues. CDR3 coding DNA: TGTGCCAGCAGCTCCGGCAGACTAGCGGGATCGAGCGAGCAGTACTTC. Protein sequence: CASSSGRLAGSSEQYF.

The rearrangement uses TRBV19 and TRBJ2-7; 10 nucleotides align to TRBD2. This CDR3 has 13 amino acids. From germline, CDR1 is LNHDA and CDR2 SQIVND (reference sequence). V shed 4 bases, J shed 3 bases, and the junction held 0 bases outside the gene matches. The DNA of the CDR3 is TGTGCCAGTAGTACTAGCGGGAGCTACGAGCAGTACTTC. Its translation is CASSTSGSYEQYF.

The chain employs TRBV30 and TRBJ2-7; the D gene could be TRBD1 or TRBD2 (5 bases each). CDR3 size: 15 residues. Trimming shortened V by 8 bases and J by 3 bases, and 23 bases separated the two germline ends. The germline CDR1 and CDR2 sequences are GTSNPN and SVGIG (reference sequence). The CDR3 DNA follows: TGTGCCCCCGAATCGAGGGCAGGGAATAGCTACGAGCAGTACTTC. Protein product: CAPESRAGNSYEQYF. The full variable domain, its missing parts supplied by reference TRBV30 and TRBJ2-7, is SQTIHQWPATLVQPVGSPLSLECTVEGTSNPNLYWYRQAAGRGLQLLFYSVGIGQISSEVPQNLSASRPQDRQFILSSKKLLLSDSGFYLCAPESRAGNSYEQYFGPGTRLTVT.

The chain couples TRBV27 to TRBJ1-1; the D gene is possibly TRBD1 (5 bases). CDR1 and CDR2 (germline): MNHEY, SMNVEV (reference sequence). The CDR3 totals 13 residues. Trimming removed 5 bases at V and 1 base at J, with 8 bases between. The CDR3 region has the DNA TGTGCCAGCAGTGGGGGGTGGAACACTGAAGCTTTCTTT. Its protein is CASSGGWNTEAFF.

The CDR3 DNA sequence: TGTGCCAGCCATTCAGGGGGTACCAGCTCCTACAATGAGCAGTTCTTC. The encoded protein is CASHSGGTSSYNEQFF. J is TRBJ2-1 and V is TRBV28; the match to TRBD1 covers 7 bases. CDR3 length: 16 amino acids. The germline gives CDR1 MDHEN, CDR2 SYDVKM. Trimming took 8 bases from V and 0 from J; bases not matched to a gene: 10.

The chain uses TRBV6-4 and TRBJ1-5; possibly TRBD1 for D (5 bases). Trimming stripped 0 bases from V and 6 bases from J, with 12 bases between. CDR3 size: 15 residues. Germline assignment: CDR1 MRHNA and CDR2 SNTAGT. CDR3 sequence reads: CASSDSGRAGQPQHF. DNA of the CDR3: TGTGCCAGCAGTGACTCGGGCAGGGCCGGTCAGCCCCAGCATTTT.

CDR3 residues: CASSPTGGTTDTQYF. The CDR3 region has the DNA TGTGCCAGCAGTCCGACAGGGGGTACCACAGATACGCAGTATTTT. This sequence joins TRBV7-3 and TRBJ2-3, with TRBD1 matching over 9 bases. The CDR3 is 15 residues long. Germline V gene sequence: CDR1 SGHTA, CDR2 FQGTGA. The ends lost 6 bases at V and 2 bases at J; junction bases unmatched: 6.

The sample holds a few counts of this clone. The V gene is TRBV7-2, the J gene TRBJ1-5, with a tentative D call TRBD1 (6 bases). Trimming took off 4 bases at V and 7 bases at J, with 11 bases between the two ends. The length of the CDR3 is 13 residues. Per the germline V gene, CDR1 is SGHTA and CDR2 is FQGNSA. CDR3 sequence: CASSSSGVQPQHF. CDR3 nucleotide sequence: TGTGCCAGCAGCTCATCAGGGGTCCAGCCCCAGCATTTT.

This chain joins TRBV19 and TRBJ1-5, with 8 bases lining up with TRBD1. Germline loops: CDR1 LNHDA, CDR2 SQIVND (reference sequence). V lost 4 bases, J lost 0 bases, and 5 bases stayed unmatched. CDR3 size: 16 residues. CDR3 region: CASSKPTGVSNQPQHF. In DNA, the CDR3 is TGTGCCAGTAGTAAACCGACAGGGGTTAGCAATCAGCCCCAGCATTTT.

CDR3 sequence reads: CASSLGVYEQYF. CDR3 in DNA: TGTGCCAGCAGCCTGGGGGTCTACGAGCAGTACTTC. The gene calls are TRBV7-8 and TRBJ2-7; D possibly matches TRBD1 or TRBD2 (5 bases each). Trimming took 5 bases from V and 3 from J, leaving 8 bases between them. The CDR3 consists of 12 residues. Germline values: CDR1 SGHVS, CDR2 FQNEAQ.

The chain carries TRBV13 and TRBJ2-3, with D perhaps matching TRBD2 (6 bases). From germline, CDR1 is PRHDT and CDR2 FYEKMQ (reference sequence). V was clipped by 3 bases and J by 2 bases, with 6 bases between them. The CDR3 is 13 residues long. The chain's CDR3 is CASSLRDTDTQYF. CDR3 in DNA: TGTGCCAGCAGCTTGCGGGACACAGATACGCAGTATTTT.

This clone was observed a single time. The rearrangement links TRBV5-4 to TRBJ1-1, with a weak D call TRBD1 (6 bases). V gave up 2 bases and J gave up 6 bases, with 11 bases separating them. The CDR3 runs 13 residues. Per the germline V gene, CDR1 is SGHNT and CDR2 is YYREEE (reference sequence). The CDR3 is CASSLTGAPEAFF. CDR3 bases: TGTGCCAGCAGCTTAACGGGGGCCCCTGAAGCTTTCTTT. Drawing the rest from reference TRBV5-4 and TRBJ1-1, the complete variable domain is ETGVTQSPTHLIKTRGQQVTLRCSSQSGHNTVSWYQQALGQGPQFIFQYYREEENGRGNFPPRFSGLQFPNYSSELNVNALELDDSALYLCASSLTGAPEAFFGQGTRLTVV.

With respect to this clone: Other DNA sequences in the sample encode the same CDR3. The chain links TRBV28 to TRBJ1-2; 7 nucleotides agree with TRBD1. CDR3 length: 14 residues. The germline gives CDR1 MDHEN, CDR2 SYDVKM. After removal of 6 bases from V and 2 bases from J, the junction contained 6 bases not matched to a gene. The CDR3 bases are TGTGCCAGCAGCCCGGGACAGACCAACTATGGCTACACCTTC. Protein product: CASSPGQTNYGYTF.